This is a list of T cell receptor beta chains from one sample in a study of T cells after posttransplantation cyclophosphamide. The repertoire was sequenced with immunoSEQ multiplex PCR; TCRdb's copy has only in-frame clones and lacks some. Listed for the sample are about 36,000 clones, none seen a single time. Material: PBMCs. These receptors came from a girl aged 10 to 17 in good health, CMV-negative, and a related stem cell transplant donor. Both conserved end residues are part of each CDR3. Fields, in order: V gene, D gene, clone size, CDR3 length, J gene, CDR3 protein, CDR3 DNA. A D gene is named only where the DNA matches it firmly. Clone sizes are given selectively: once, few, many, or a class where the clone is expanded.

>TRBV2|TRBD1|many|13|TRBJ2-7
CASGAGQGSEQYF
TGTGCCAGTGGGGCCGGACAGGGCAGTGAGCAGTACTTC
>TRBV6-5|.|few|13|TRBJ1-2
CASSRGTVYGYTF
TGTGCCAGCAGCCGCGGGACGGTCTATGGCTACACCTTC
>TRBV7-9|.|many|14|TRBJ1-1
CASSFLAENTEAFF
TGTGCCAGCAGCTTTTTGGCAGAGAACACTGAAGCTTTCTTT
>TRBV10-2|.|many|14|TRBJ2-1
CASNNQQGYNEQFF
TGCGCCAGCAACAATCAACAGGGTTACAATGAGCAGTTCTTC
>TRBV6-4|.|.|15|TRBJ2-3
CASSDSAGSTDTQYF
TGTGCCAGCAGTGACTCGGCGGGTAGCACAGATACGCAGTATTTT
>TRBV5-1|TRBD1|many|14|TRBJ2-2
CASSEQGASGELFF
TGCGCCAGCAGTGAACAGGGGGCTTCTGGGGAGCTGTTTTTT
>TRBV27|.|.|13|TRBJ2-1
CASSSGGYNEQFF
TGTGCCAGCAGTTCCGGGGGTTACAATGAGCAGTTCTTC
>TRBV19|TRBD2|many|12|TRBJ2-3
CASRTGGEPQYF
TGTGCCAGTAGAACCGGGGGGGAGCCGCAGTATTTT
>TRBV30|TRBD1|few|13|TRBJ1-6
CAWTGQITSPLHF
TGTGCCTGGACGGGACAGATAACTTCACCCCTCCACTTT
>TRBV5-1|.|many|16|TRBJ2-1
CASRIGGAASYNEQFF
TGCGCCAGCAGGATAGGGGGGGCTGCGTCCTACAATGAGCAGTTCTTC
>TRBV5-1|.|many|12|TRBJ2-7
CASSRQGYEQYF
TGCGCCAGCAGCCGGCAGGGGTACGAGCAGTACTTC
>TRBV7-2|TRBD2|.|16|TRBJ2-3
CASSLSIRRGEDTQYF
TGTGCCAGCAGCTTATCCATCCGGCGGGGGGAAGATACGCAGTATTTT
>TRBV7-9|.|many|16|TRBJ2-7
CASSPSSGVRRYEQYF
TGTGCCAGCAGCCCTTCGTCGGGGGTTAGGAGATACGAGCAGTACTTC
>TRBV15|TRBD1|few|14|TRBJ1-6
CATSRAGTDSPLHF
TGTGCCACCAGCAGAGCAGGGACAGATTCACCCCTCCACTTT
>TRBV19|TRBD1|many|15|TRBJ1-2
CASSMMTGRNYGYTF
TGTGCCAGTAGTATGATGACAGGGAGAAACTATGGCTACACCTTC
>TRBV28|.|few|12|TRBJ2-7
CASRSPTGEQYF
TGTGCCAGTAGGAGCCCGACGGGGGAGCAGTACTTC
>TRBV6-5|.|few|13|TRBJ2-1
CASSRSSYNEQFF
TGTGCCAGCTCCCGGAGCTCCTACAATGAGCAGTTCTTC
>TRBV6-1|TRBD1|many|17|TRBJ2-6
CASSEGQGIPGANVLTF
TGTGCCAGCAGTGAAGGACAGGGGATTCCTGGGGCCAACGTCCTGACTTTC
>TRBV7-9|TRBD1|many|17|TRBJ1-2
CASSQPWTGKFNYGYTF
TGTGCCAGCAGCCAACCTTGGACAGGGAAATTTAACTATGGCTACACCTTC
>TRBV28|TRBD2|few|16|TRBJ2-1
CASTLSRVWGGNEQFF
TGTGCCAGCACCCTTTCGAGGGTCTGGGGGGGGAATGAGCAGTTCTTC
>TRBV5-1|.|.|14|TRBJ2-5
CASSLVPDQETQYF
TGCGCCAGCAGCTTGGTTCCAGATCAAGAGACCCAGTACTTC
>TRBV21-1|.|.|14|TRBJ1-4
CASSAGQENEKLFF
TGTGCCAGCAGCGCCGGTCAAGAGAATGAAAAACTGTTTTTT
>TRBV7-6|.|.|16|TRBJ2-1
CASSLWSLGSYNEQFF
TGTGCCAGCAGCTTATGGAGCCTTGGGTCCTACAATGAGCAGTTCTTC
>TRBV6-5|.|few|14|TRBJ2-3
CASSYGKLTDTQYF
TGTGCCAGCAGTTACGGTAAACTAACAGATACGCAGTATTTT
>TRBV6-4|TRBD2|many|16|TRBJ2-1
CASSDSSPGGPDEQFF
TGTGCCAGCAGTGACTCGAGTCCGGGAGGGCCCGATGAGCAGTTCTTC
>TRBV4-2|TRBD2|medium-sized|15|TRBJ2-7
CASSQERGSSYEQYF
TGTGCCAGCAGCCAAGAGCGGGGGAGCTCCTACGAGCAGTACTTC
>TRBV6-5|.|many|14|TRBJ1-2
CASTTRALAVGYTF
TGTGCCAGCACCACCCGTGCCCTGGCGGTGGGCTACACCTTC
>TRBV27|TRBD2|many|15|TRBJ2-1
CASSFSLAGINEQFF
TGTGCCAGCAGTTTTAGTCTAGCGGGTATCAATGAGCAGTTCTTC
>TRBV7-9|TRBD2|many|17|TRBJ2-7
CASSLPTVSGRHYEQYF
TGTGCCAGCAGCCTACCAACCGTTAGCGGGAGACACTACGAGCAGTACTTC
>TRBV19|.|many|15|TRBJ1-5
CASSIEAGKGQPQHF
TGTGCCAGTAGTATAGAAGCAGGGAAGGGTCAGCCCCAGCATTTT
>TRBV4-3|.|few|17|TRBJ1-3
CASSPRRGRLSGNTIYF
TGCGCCAGCAGCCCCCGGCGGGGGAGGCTCTCTGGAAACACCATATATTTT
>TRBV5-5|.|many|14|TRBJ1-5
CASSLMEGSGPQHF
TGTGCCAGCAGCTTGATGGAGGGGAGCGGACCCCAGCATTTT
>TRBV11-1|.|many|14|TRBJ1-1
CASSFDSPNTEAFF
TGTGCCAGCAGCTTTGACAGCCCGAACACTGAAGCTTTCTTT
>TRBV27|.|few|15|TRBJ2-1
CASSFYGDSYNEQFF
TGTGCCAGCAGTTTTTACGGGGACTCCTACAATGAGCAGTTCTTC
>TRBV9|TRBD2|.|15|TRBJ2-1
CASSTGFGGDNEQFF
TGTGCCAGCAGCACCGGCTTCGGGGGGGACAATGAGCAGTTCTTC
>TRBV6-5|TRBD1|.|15|TRBJ2-1
CASRYLTGRSNEQFF
TGTGCCAGCAGATACTTGACAGGGCGTTCTAATGAGCAGTTCTTC
>TRBV28|TRBD2|.|17|TRBJ2-1
CASSLAGVGGLKNEQFF
TGTGCCAGCAGTTTAGCGGGGGTGGGGGGATTAAAGAATGAGCAGTTCTTC
>TRBV19|.|many|12|TRBJ2-3
CASNSGTDTQYF
TGTGCCAGTAATTCGGGGACAGATACGCAGTATTTT
>TRBV14|.|few|16|TRBJ2-3
CASSQEEAPSTDTQYF
TGTGCCAGCAGCCAAGAGGAGGCCCCAAGCACAGATACGCAGTATTTT
>TRBV18|TRBD1|few|14|TRBJ2-2
CASSPRQGPGELFF
TGTGCCAGCTCACCCAGACAGGGACCCGGGGAGCTGTTTTTT
>TRBV30|.|few|14|TRBJ2-5
CAWKISERVGTQYF
TGTGCCTGGAAAATCTCCGAGCGGGTAGGAACCCAGTACTTC
>TRBV5-1|TRBD1|many|14|TRBJ1-4
CASRPGTANEKLFF
TGCGCCAGCAGGCCCGGGACAGCAAATGAAAAACTGTTTTTT
>TRBV7-2|.|few|12|TRBJ2-7
CASSPNSYEQYF
TGTGCCAGCAGCCCCAATTCCTACGAGCAGTACTTC
>TRBV19|TRBD1|many|14|TRBJ1-1
CASSAGQGPTEAFF
TGTGCCAGTAGTGCGGGACAGGGGCCCACTGAAGCTTTCTTT
>TRBV9|TRBD2|many|15|TRBJ2-1
CASSASGSGYNEQFF
TGTGCCAGCAGCGCTAGCGGGAGTGGGTACAATGAGCAGTTCTTC
>TRBV27|TRBD2|many|16|TRBJ2-7
CASTPRGGVQAYEQYF
TGTGCCAGCACCCCCCGGGGGGGAGTACAAGCCTACGAGCAGTACTTC
>TRBV19|.|many|17|TRBJ2-6
CASSMIQGLPGANVLTF
TGTGCCAGTAGTATGATACAGGGTCTCCCTGGGGCCAACGTCCTGACTTTC
>TRBV19|TRBD1|many|18|TRBJ1-5
CASSLPQTGGYSNQPQHF
TGTGCCAGTAGTCTTCCTCAGACAGGGGGTTATAGCAATCAGCCCCAGCATTTT
>TRBV5-1|.|many|14|TRBJ2-7
CASSPRDSYYEQYF
TGCGCCAGCAGCCCACGGGACTCCTACTACGAGCAGTACTTC
>TRBV5-1|.|.|14|TRBJ2-7
CASSDRLSSYEQYF
TGCGCCAGCAGCGACAGGTTGTCCTCCTACGAGCAGTACTTC
>TRBV19|.|many|13|TRBJ1-1
CASSRNREPEAFF
TGTGCCAGTAGTCGTAACAGGGAACCTGAAGCTTTCTTT
>TRBV9|.|few|15|TRBJ2-3
CASSVVSGGTDTQYF
TGTGCCAGCAGCGTAGTGAGCGGAGGCACAGATACGCAGTATTTT
>TRBV5-4|.|many|14|TRBJ1-2
CASSPEQLNYGYTF
TGTGCCAGCAGCCCGGAACAGTTGAACTATGGCTACACCTTC
>TRBV5-1|.|.|17|TRBJ1-4
CASSLEGARATNEKLFF
TGCGCCAGCAGCTTGGAAGGGGCTCGAGCAACTAATGAAAAACTGTTTTTT
>TRBV27|.|.|13|TRBJ2-1
CASSFVKRNEQFF
TGTGCCAGCAGTTTCGTAAAGCGCAATGAGCAGTTCTTC